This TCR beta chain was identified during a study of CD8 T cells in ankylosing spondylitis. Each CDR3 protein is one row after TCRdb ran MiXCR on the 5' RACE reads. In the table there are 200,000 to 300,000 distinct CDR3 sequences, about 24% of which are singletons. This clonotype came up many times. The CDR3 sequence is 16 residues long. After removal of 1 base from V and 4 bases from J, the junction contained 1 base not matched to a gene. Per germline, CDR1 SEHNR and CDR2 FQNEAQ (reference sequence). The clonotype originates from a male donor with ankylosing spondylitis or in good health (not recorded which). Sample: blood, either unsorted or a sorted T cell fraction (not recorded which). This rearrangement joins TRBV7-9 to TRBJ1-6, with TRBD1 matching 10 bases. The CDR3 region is CASSLGTGGYNSPLHF. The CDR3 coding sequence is TGTGCCAGCAGCTTAGGGACAGGGGGTTATAATTCACCCCTCCACTTT.